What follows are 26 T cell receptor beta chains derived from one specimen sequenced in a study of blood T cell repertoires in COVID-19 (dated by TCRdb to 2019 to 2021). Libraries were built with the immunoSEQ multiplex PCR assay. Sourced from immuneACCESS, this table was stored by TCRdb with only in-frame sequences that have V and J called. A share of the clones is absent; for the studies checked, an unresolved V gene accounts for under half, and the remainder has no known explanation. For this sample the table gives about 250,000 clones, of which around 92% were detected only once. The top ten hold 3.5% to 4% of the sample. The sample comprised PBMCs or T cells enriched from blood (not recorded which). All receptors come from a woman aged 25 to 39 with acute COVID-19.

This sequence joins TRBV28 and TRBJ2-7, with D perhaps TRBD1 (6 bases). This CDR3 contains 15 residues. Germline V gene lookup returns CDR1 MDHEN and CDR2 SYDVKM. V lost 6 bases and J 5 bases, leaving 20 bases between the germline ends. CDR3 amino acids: CASRRQEKNRHEQYF. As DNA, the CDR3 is TGTGCCAGCAGACGACAGGAGAAAAACCGTCACGAGCAGTACTTC.

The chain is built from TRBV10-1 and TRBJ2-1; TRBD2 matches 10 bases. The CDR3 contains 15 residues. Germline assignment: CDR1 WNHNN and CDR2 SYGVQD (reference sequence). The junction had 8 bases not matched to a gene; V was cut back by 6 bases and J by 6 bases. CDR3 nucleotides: TGCGCCAGCAGCTACGGTAGCGGGGGGTTCAATGAGCAGTTCTTC. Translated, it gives CASSYGSGGFNEQFF.

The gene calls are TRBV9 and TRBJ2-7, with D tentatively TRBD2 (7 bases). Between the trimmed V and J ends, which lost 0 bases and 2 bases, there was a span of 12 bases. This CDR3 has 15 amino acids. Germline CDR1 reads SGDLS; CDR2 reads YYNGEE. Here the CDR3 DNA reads TGTGCCAGCAGCGTAGAGGTGGGGGGGCCCTACGAGCAGTACTTC. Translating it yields CASSVEVGGPYEQYF.

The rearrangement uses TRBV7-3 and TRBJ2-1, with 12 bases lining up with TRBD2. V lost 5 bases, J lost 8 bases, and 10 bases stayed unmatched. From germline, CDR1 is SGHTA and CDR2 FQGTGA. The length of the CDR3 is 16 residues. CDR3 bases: TGTGCCAGCAGCCGTGGACTAGCGGGACCTGGCGATGAGCAGTTCTTC. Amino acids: CASSRGLAGPGDEQFF.

The CDR3 reads CASSLSPGQGAFGEQYF. The CDR3 coding sequence is TGTGCCAGCTCACTATCACCGGGACAGGGGGCTTTCGGCGAGCAGTACTTC. The rearrangement uses TRBV18 and TRBJ2-7, with 12 bases fitting TRBD1. Per germline, CDR1 KGHSH and CDR2 LQKENI. The CDR3 spans 17 residues. J gave up 6 bases and V 4 bases, and 13 bases lay outside the gene matches.

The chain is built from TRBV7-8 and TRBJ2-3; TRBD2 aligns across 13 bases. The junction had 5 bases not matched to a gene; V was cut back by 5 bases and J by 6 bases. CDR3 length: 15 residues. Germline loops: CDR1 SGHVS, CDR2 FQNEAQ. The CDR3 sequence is CASSPTSGGYDTQYF. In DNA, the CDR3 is TGTGCCAGCAGCCCGACTAGCGGGGGGTACGATACGCAGTATTTT.

The CDR3: CASSLAGENIQYF. CDR3 DNA sequence: TGCGCCAGCAGCCTGGCCGGAGAAAACATTCAGTACTTC. J is TRBJ2-4 and V is TRBV5-1; D uncertain. There are 13 residues in the CDR3. Germline V lookup: CDR1 SGHRS, CDR2 YFSETQ. Trimming removed 4 bases from V and 5 bases from J, with 10 bases in between.

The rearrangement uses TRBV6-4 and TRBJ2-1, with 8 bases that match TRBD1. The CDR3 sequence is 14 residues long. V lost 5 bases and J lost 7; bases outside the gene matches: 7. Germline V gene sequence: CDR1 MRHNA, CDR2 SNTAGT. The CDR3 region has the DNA TGTGCCAGCAGTCCGGGACAGGAATCAAATGAGCAGTTCTTC. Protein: CASSPGQESNEQFF.

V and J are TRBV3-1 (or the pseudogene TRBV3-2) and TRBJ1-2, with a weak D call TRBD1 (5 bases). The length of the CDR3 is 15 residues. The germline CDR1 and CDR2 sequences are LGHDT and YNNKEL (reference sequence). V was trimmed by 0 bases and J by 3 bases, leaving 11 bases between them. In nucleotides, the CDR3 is TGTGCCAGCAGCCAAGACCCCGGAGGGGACTATGGCTACACCTTC. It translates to CASSQDPGGDYGYTF.

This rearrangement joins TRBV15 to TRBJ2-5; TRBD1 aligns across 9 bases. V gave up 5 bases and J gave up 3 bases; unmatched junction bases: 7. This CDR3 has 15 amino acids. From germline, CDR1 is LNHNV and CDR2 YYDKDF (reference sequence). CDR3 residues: CATSPGQGKKETQYF. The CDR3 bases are TGTGCCACCAGCCCGGGACAGGGAAAGAAAGAGACCCAGTACTTC.

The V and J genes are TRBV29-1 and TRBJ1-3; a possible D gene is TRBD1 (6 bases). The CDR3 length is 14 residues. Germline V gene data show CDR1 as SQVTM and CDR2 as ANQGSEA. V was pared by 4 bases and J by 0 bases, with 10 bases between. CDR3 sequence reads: CSVGDTLSGNTIYF. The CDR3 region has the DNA TGCAGCGTTGGGGACACCCTCTCTGGAAACACCATATATTTT.

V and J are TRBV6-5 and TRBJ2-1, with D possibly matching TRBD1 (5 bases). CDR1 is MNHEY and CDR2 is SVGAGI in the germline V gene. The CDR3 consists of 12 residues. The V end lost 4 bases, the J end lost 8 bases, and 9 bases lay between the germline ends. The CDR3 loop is CASSSPGYEQFF. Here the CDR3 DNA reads TGTGCCAGCAGTTCCCCAGGGTATGAGCAGTTCTTC.

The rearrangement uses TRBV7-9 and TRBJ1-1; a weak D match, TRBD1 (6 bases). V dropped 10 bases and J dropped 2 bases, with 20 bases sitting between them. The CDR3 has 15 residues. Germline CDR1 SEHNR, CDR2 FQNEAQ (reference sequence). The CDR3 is CAIHTLDSANTEAFF. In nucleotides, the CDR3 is TGTGCCATCCACACTTTGGACAGCGCTAACACTGAAGCTTTCTTT.

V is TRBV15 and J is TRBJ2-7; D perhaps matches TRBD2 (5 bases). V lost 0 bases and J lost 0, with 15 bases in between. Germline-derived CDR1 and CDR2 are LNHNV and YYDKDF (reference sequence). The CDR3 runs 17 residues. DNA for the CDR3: TGTGCCACCAGCAGAGATTCCGGGGTCACTTACTCCTACGAGCAGTACTTC. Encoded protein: CATSRDSGVTYSYEQYF.

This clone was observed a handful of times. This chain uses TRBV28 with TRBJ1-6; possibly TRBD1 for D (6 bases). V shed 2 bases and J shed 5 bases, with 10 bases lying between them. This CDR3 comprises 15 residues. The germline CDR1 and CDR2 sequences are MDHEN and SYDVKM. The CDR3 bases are TGTGCCAGCAGTTTACAGGGGAGGGATAATTCACCCCTCCACTTT. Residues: CASSLQGRDNSPLHF.

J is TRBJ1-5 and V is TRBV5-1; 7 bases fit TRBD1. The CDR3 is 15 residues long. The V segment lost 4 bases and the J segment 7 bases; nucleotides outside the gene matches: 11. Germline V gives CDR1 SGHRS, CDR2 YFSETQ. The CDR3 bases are TGCGCCAGCAGCGCGGGACAGCCGCCAGGCCAGCCCCAGCATTTT. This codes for CASSAGQPPGQPQHF.

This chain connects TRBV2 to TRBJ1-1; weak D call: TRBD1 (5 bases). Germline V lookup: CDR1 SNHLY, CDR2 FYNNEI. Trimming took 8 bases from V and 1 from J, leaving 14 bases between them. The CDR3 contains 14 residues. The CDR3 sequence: CASSDGASNTEAFF. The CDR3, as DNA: TGTGCCAGCTCGGATGGGGCTTCGAACACTGAAGCTTTCTTT.

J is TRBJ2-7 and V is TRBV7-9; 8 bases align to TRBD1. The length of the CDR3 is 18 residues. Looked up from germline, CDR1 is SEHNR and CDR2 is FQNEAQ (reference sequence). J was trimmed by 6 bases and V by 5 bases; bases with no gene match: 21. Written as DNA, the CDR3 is TGTGCCAGCAGCCCCCCCGCCCCCCGGACAGGGAACCGGGGCGAGCAGTACTTC. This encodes CASSPPAPRTGNRGEQYF.

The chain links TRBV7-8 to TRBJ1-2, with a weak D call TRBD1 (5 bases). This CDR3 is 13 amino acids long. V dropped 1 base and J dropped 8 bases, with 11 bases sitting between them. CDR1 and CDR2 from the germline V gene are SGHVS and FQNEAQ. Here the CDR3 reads CASSLGTQVGYTF. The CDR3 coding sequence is TGTGCCAGCAGCTTAGGGACACAGGTCGGCTACACCTTC.

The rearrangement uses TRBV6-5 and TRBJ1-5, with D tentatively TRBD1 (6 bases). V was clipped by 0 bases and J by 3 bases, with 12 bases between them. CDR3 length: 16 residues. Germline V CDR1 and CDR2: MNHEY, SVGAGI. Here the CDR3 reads CASSYSGRGVNQPQHF. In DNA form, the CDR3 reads TGTGCCAGCAGTTACTCGGGCAGGGGAGTCAATCAGCCCCAGCATTTT.

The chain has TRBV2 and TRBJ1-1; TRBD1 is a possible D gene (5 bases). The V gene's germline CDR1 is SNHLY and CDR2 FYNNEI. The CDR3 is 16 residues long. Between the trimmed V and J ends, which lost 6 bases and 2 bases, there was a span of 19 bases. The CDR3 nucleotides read TGTGCCAGCAGCCTCCAGGGTGTCAAGGGAAACACTGAAGCTTTCTTT. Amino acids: CASSLQGVKGNTEAFF. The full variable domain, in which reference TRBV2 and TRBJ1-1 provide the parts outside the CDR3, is EPEVTQTPSHQVTQMGQEVILRCVPISNHLYFYWYRQILGQKVEFLVSFYNNEISEKSEIFDDQFSVERPDGSNFTLKIRSTKLEDSAMYFCASSLQGVKGNTEAFFGQGTRLTVV.

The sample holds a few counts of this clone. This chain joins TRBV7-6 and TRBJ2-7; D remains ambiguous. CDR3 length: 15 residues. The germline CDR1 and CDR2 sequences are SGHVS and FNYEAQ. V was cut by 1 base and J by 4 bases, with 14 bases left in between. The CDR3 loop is CASSLDHLNWYEQYF. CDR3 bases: TGTGCCAGCAGCTTAGATCATCTCAACTGGTACGAGCAGTACTTC.

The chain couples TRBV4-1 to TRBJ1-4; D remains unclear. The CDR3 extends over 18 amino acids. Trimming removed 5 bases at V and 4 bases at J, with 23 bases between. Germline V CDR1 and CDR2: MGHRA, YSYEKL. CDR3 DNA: TGCGCCAGCAGCTACCGTTGGGGTTTGGAGGGTTTTAATGAAAAACTGTTTTTT. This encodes CASSYRWGLEGFNEKLFF.

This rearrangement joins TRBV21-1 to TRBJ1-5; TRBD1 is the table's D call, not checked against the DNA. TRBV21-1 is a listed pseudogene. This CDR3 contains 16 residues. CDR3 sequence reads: CASSKVDRGVHQPQHF. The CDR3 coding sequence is TGTGCCAGCAGCAAAGTCGACAGGGGTGTACATCAGCCCCAGCATTTT.

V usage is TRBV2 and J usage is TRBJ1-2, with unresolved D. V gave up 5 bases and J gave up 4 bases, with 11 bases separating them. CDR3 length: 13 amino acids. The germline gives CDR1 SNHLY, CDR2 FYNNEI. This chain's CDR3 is CASSLSSGYGYTF. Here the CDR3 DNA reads TGTGCCAGCAGTCTATCCTCTGGCTATGGCTACACCTTC.

The CDR3 protein is CATSRGQGKGGYTF. CDR3 nucleotides: TGTGCCACCAGCAGAGGACAGGGCAAGGGGGGCTACACCTTC. The J gene is TRBJ1-2, the V gene TRBV15; 7 nucleotides line up with TRBD1. The CDR3 contains 14 residues. Germline CDR1 LNHNV, CDR2 YYDKDF (reference sequence). The junction had 7 bases not matched to a gene; V was cut back by 1 base and J by 8 bases.